This T cell receptor beta chain came from a study of blood T cell repertoires in COVID-19. Overall study context: The origin of the acute and convalescent COVID-19 samples was the United States, Italy and Spain. Nucleic acid was either cDNA or gDNA, and it came from T cells, B-cell-depleted T cells, or PBMCs.

Assay used: immunoSEQ multiplex PCR; TCRdb lists only in-frame clones, some missing. This sample has over 75,000 clones, with around 88% found just once. Unmatched junction bases numbered 10, after V lost 4 bases and J lost 6 bases. This CDR3 has 14 amino acids. The germline V gene encodes CDR1 SGDLS and CDR2 YYNGEE. The chain employs TRBV9 and TRBJ2-7; 7 positions match TRBD1. This receptor was taken from a man in his fifties or sixties with COVID-19, enrolled during active disease. Sequenced input: peripheral blood. This chain's CDR3 is CASSTTGAPSEQYF. CDR3 bases: TGTGCCAGCAGCACTACAGGGGCCCCTAGCGAGCAGTACTTC.